This T cell receptor beta chain is from a study of chemoradiotherapy in HPV16-positive cancers. Study at large: A couple of HPV16-positive patients' cells yielded candidate HPV-specific clones and common motifs.

The CDR3 consists of 15 residues. CDR1 KGHSH and CDR2 LQKENI come from the germline V gene. The V end lost 5 bases, the J end lost 8 bases, and 20 bases lay between the germline ends. The study, taken as a whole, reports: During treatment, candidate HPV-specific clones and E7-related motifs expanded in tumor. HPV-specific T cells were functionally defined from only two HPV16-positive patients.

As to this clone: The antigen remains undetermined.

Sequenced by immunoSEQ multiplex PCR; TCRdb stores in-frame clones only, minus some. The table lists about 7,800 clones, around two thirds of them singletons. The sequence was collected from a human donor with HPV-associated anogenital cancer. The biological material was taken from a patient who underwent chemoradiotherapy. The gene calls are TRBV18 and TRBJ2-3, with D perhaps TRBD2 (6 bases). CDR3 in amino acids: CASSDTLRRAGTQYF. CDR3 bases: TGTGCCAGCTCAGACACCCTCCGGAGGGCAGGTACGCAGTATTTT. Together with reference TRBV18 and TRBJ2-3, the CDR3 gives the full variable domain: NAGVMQNPRHLVRRRGQEARLRCSPMKGHSHVYWYRQLPEEGLKFMVYLQKENIIDESGMPKERFSAEFPKEGPSILRIQQVVRGDSAAYFCASSDTLRRAGTQYFGPGTRLTVL.